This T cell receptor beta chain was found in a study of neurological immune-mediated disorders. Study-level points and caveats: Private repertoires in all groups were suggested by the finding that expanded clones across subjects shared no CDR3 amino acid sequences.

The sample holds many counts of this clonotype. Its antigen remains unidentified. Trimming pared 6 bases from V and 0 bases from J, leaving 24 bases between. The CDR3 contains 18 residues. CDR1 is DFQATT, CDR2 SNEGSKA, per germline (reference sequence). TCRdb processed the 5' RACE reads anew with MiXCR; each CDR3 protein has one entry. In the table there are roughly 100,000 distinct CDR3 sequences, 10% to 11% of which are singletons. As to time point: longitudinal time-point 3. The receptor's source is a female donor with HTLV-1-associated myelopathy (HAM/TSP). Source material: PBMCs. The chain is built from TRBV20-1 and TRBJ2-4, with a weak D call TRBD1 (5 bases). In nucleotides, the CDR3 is TGCAGTGCCCAATCCGACAGCCTCACCTTAATAGCCAAAAACATTCAGTACTTC. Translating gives CSAQSDSLTLIAKNIQYF.